This is a list of T cell receptor beta chains from one sample in a study of blood T cells in healthy people across ages. TCRdb re-analysed the 5' RACE reads in MiXCR, keeping a single row per CDR3 protein. In the table there are 700,000 or so distinct CDR3 sequences, about a fifth of which are singletons. Input material: blood. The origin of the receptors is a man between 65 and 85 years old in good health. Each CDR3 is given with its conserved first and last residue. D genes are given only for firm matches. Clone size appears in some rows only: once, few, many, or a class for an expanded clone.

clone_size j_call d_call v_call cdr3_nt cdr3_aa
- TRBJ1-1 TRBD1 TRBV5-1 TGCGCCAGCTCAGAGACAGGGATCACTGAAGCTTTCTTT CASSETGITEAFF
few TRBJ2-7 - TRBV27 TGTGCCAGCAGTTACGGCAAATCTTCCTACGAGCAGTACTTC CASSYGKSSYEQYF
few TRBJ2-6 TRBD1 TRBV12-3/TRBV12-4 TGTGCCAGCAGTCCGGGGGGACAGGGTAACGTCCTGACTTTC CASSPGGQGNVLTF
few TRBJ2-4 - TRBV19 TGTGCCAGTAGTGAAGAGTACAGGGCTCTAGCCAAAAACATTCAGTACTTC CASSEEYRALAKNIQYF
few TRBJ2-5 - TRBV7-2 TGTGCCAGCAGCTTCATACTTCAGGACCAGTACTTC CASSFILQDQYF
- TRBJ2-3 - TRBV5-1 TGCGCCAGCAGCTTGGAAGGGGGAAGACGGGCAGATACGCAGTATTTT CASSLEGGRRADTQYF
few TRBJ2-3 - TRBV3-1 TGTGCCAGCAGCCTCCGGGGGGCTACCTCCTCAAGGCATACGCAGTATTTT CASSLRGATSSRHTQYF
few TRBJ1-1 - TRBV7-2 TGTGCCAGCAGCGTACAGAACACTGAAGCTTTCTTT CASSVQNTEAFF
few TRBJ2-7 TRBD1 TRBV3-1 TGTGCCAGCAGCCAAGAGGGGACAGCCTACGAGCAGTACTTC CASSQEGTAYEQYF
- TRBJ2-3 - TRBV27 TGTGCCAGCAGTTCAACTAGGCCCCTCGCAGATACGCAGTATTTT CASSSTRPLADTQYF
few TRBJ1-1 - TRBV5-1 TGCGCCAGCAGCCCGCACTCCCGGGAAAACACTGAAGCTTTCTTT CASSPHSRENTEAFF
many TRBJ1-3 - TRBV15 TGTGCCACCAGCAGAGACCTGAGCTCTGGAAACACCATATATTTT CATSRDLSSGNTIYF
- TRBJ2-7 TRBD1 TRBV6-1 TGTGCCAGCAGTGTGGACAGGGGGCAATACGAGCAGTACTTC CASSVDRGQYEQYF
few TRBJ1-5 - TRBV3-1 TGTGCCAGCAGCCAAGATATGATTCAGCCCCAGCATTTT CASSQDMIQPQHF
- TRBJ2-3 - TRBV6-5 TGTGCCAGCAGTTGGCTGACTACGCAGTATTTT CASSWLTTQYF
- TRBJ2-4 TRBD2 TRBV2 TGTGCCAGCAGCGGACTAGCGGGAGATATTCAGTACTTC CASSGLAGDIQYF
- TRBJ2-4 TRBD1 TRBV28 TGTGCCAGCAGATACGGACAGGGTGGGGCCAAAAACATTCAGTACTTC CASRYGQGGAKNIQYF
few TRBJ2-3 - TRBV20-1 TGCAGTGCTACGGGGCTCAGGACGATCACAGATACGCAGTATTTT CSATGLRTITDTQYF
- TRBJ1-1 TRBD1 TRBV20-1 TGCAGTGCTAGATCCGGACAGGGGGTGGCCACTGAAGCTTTCTTT CSARSGQGVATEAFF
few TRBJ2-7 TRBD1 TRBV6-5 TGTGCCAGCAGTTACCAGGGGGCACGCGAGCAGTACTTC CASSYQGAREQYF
- TRBJ2-7 TRBD1 TRBV7-9 TGTGCCAGCAGCCCAGGGGGCTTGTACGAGCAGTACTTC CASSPGGLYEQYF
- TRBJ2-7 - TRBV4-1 TGCGCCAGCAGCCAAGATGAACGCCTGACCTACGAGCAGTACTTC CASSQDERLTYEQYF
few TRBJ2-5 TRBD1 TRBV11-3 TGTGCCAGCCGAACAGGGGGCGCAAAAGAGACCCAGTACTTC CASRTGGAKETQYF
- TRBJ2-1 - TRBV3-1 TGTGCCAGCAGCCGAAGTAAGGGACAGGGACTAGACAATGAGCAGTTCTTC CASSRSKGQGLDNEQFF
few TRBJ2-1 TRBD2 TRBV7-3 TGTGCCAGCAGCAAATCAGCGGGAACGAATGAGCAGTTCTTC CASSKSAGTNEQFF
many TRBJ1-1 - TRBV5-8 TGTGCCAGCAAGGTGAACACTGAAGCTTTCTTT CASKVNTEAFF
- TRBJ2-1 - TRBV28 TGTGCCAGCACCATTGGGGGCTCCTACAATGAGCAGTTCTTC CASTIGGSYNEQFF
few TRBJ2-1 - TRBV6-2/TRBV6-3 TGTGCCAGCAGCCCCCCTACGCCGGCGACCTACAATGAGCAGTTCTTC CASSPPTPATYNEQFF
- TRBJ2-3 TRBD1 TRBV7-2 TGTGCCAGCAGCTTAGTAGGAGGGACAGGGGGATTGAGCACAGATACGCAGTATTTT CASSLVGGTGGLSTDTQYF
once TRBJ2-3 - TRBV7-9 TGTGCCAGCAGCTTGGGAGCAACAGGTACGCAGTATTTT CASSLGATGTQYF
few TRBJ2-1 - TRBV7-2 TGTGCCAGCAGCTTAATCTCCGGTGAGCAGTTCTTC CASSLISGEQFF
few TRBJ1-1 - TRBV12-3/TRBV12-4 TGTGCCAGCAGTGCCCGACAGACTCGGGACACTGAAGCTTTCTTT CASSARQTRDTEAFF
few TRBJ2-2 - TRBV7-6 TGTGCCAGCAGCCCTCCGTACGGGGAGCTGTTTTTT CASSPPYGELFF
- TRBJ2-4 - TRBV12-3/TRBV12-4 TGTGCCAGCAGTTTGACCCCAAACATTCAGTACTTC CASSLTPNIQYF
- TRBJ1-3 - TRBV2 TGTGCCAGCAGCGAGGTAGGCGCAGCAAAAGGAAACACCATATATTTT CASSEVGAAKGNTIYF
- TRBJ2-1 - TRBV6-2/TRBV6-3 TGTGCCAGCAGTCGGGACGGACTCTACAATGAGCAGCTCTTC CASSRDGLYNEQLF
many TRBJ1-1 - TRBV12-3/TRBV12-4 TGTGCCAGCAGTTTACTGGAGGAAGCTTTCTTT CASSLLEEAFF